The 15 T cell receptor beta chains below all came from one sample that was sequenced in a study of T cell responses to AZD1222 COVID-19 vaccine (dated by TCRdb to about 2021). The time point label of this sample denotes: baseline before first vaccination. The method was the immunoSEQ multiplex PCR assay. The table was pulled from immuneACCESS by TCRdb, which kept in-frame rearrangements only. Such tables lose some clones; where checked, under half of the loss comes from unresolved V genes, and the rest has no known cause. This sample holds more than 95,000 clones; around 92% were observed only once. Together, the top ten hold 45% of the sample. The sequenced sample was peripheral blood, obtained on day 0 of AZD1222 vaccination. These receptors were taken from an adult in good health.

The chain links TRBV5-1 to TRBJ1-3; D unclear. The CDR3 has 14 residues. V was pared by 0 bases and J by 4 bases, with 8 bases between. Germline V CDR1 and CDR2: SGHRS, YFSETQ. The CDR3: CASSLAADGNTIYF. The CDR3 nucleotides are TGCGCCAGCAGCTTGGCCGCGGACGGAAACACCATATATTTT.

V and J are TRBV30 and TRBJ1-5; D is undetermined. Germline V gives CDR1 GTSNPN, CDR2 SVGIG (reference sequence). This CDR3 region has 12 residues. V was pared by 0 bases and J by 6 bases, with 6 bases between. The CDR3 protein is CAWSVLGQPQHF. CDR3 DNA: TGTGCCTGGAGTGTCCTGGGTCAGCCCCAGCATTTT.

The chain carries TRBV14 and TRBJ2-1; D remains ambiguous. This CDR3 spans 18 amino acids. Germline loops: CDR1 SGHDN, CDR2 FVKESK. V lost 0 bases, J lost 6 bases, and 21 bases lay in between. Written as DNA, the CDR3 is TGTGCCAGCAGCCAAGACGCGCTGGTGCAGGTAAAAGGCAATGAGCAGTTCTTC. It translates to CASSQDALVQVKGNEQFF.

The chain is built from TRBV6-6 and TRBJ2-1; D gene unclear. The V end lost 1 base, the J end lost 0 bases, and 10 bases lay between the germline ends. Germline V lookup: CDR1 MNHNY, CDR2 SVGAGI (reference sequence). This CDR3 has 16 residues. The CDR3 here is CASSYFGASSYNEQFF. The CDR3 region has the DNA TGTGCCAGCAGTTACTTTGGAGCAAGCTCCTACAATGAGCAGTTCTTC.

The chain uses TRBV4-1 and TRBJ1-2; no clear D. The germline V gene encodes CDR1 MGHRA and CDR2 YSYEKL. The CDR3 totals 14 residues. Trimming stripped 0 bases from V and 4 bases from J, with 9 bases between. The CDR3 loop is CASSQDRLSYGYTF. The CDR3 bases are TGCGCCAGCAGCCAAGATAGGCTCTCCTATGGCTACACCTTC.

The J gene is TRBJ1-2, the V gene TRBV6-2 or TRBV6-3, with a tentative D call TRBD1 (5 bases). In germline, CDR1 is MNHEY, CDR2 SVGEGT. This CDR3 has 14 amino acids. V dropped 6 bases and J dropped 8 bases, with 19 bases sitting between them. The DNA for the CDR3 is TGTGCCAGCAGCCCTCGACAGCCCGTCTGGGGCTACACCTTC. Protein: CASSPRQPVWGYTF.

This chain joins TRBV19 and TRBJ1-5; D is possibly TRBD1 (6 bases). Trimming removed 10 bases from V and 2 bases from J, with 15 bases in between. Germline loops: CDR1 LNHDA, CDR2 SQIVND (reference sequence). The CDR3 runs 14 residues. For the CDR3, the DNA is TGTGCCACCCGGGACAATGAAGGCAATCAGCCCCAGCATTTT. This gives the protein CATRDNEGNQPQHF.

The rearrangement uses TRBV27 and TRBJ2-6; no definite D call. CDR3 length equals 15 residues. The V gene's germline CDR1 is MNHEY and CDR2 SMNVEV (reference sequence). V lost 7 bases to trimming and J lost 0 bases, with 10 bases between them. CDR3 region: CASNSQSSGANVLTF. The CDR3 DNA reads as TGTGCCAGCAATTCTCAAAGCTCTGGGGCCAACGTCCTGACTTTC. Combining the CDR3 with reference TRBV27 and TRBJ2-6 gives the whole variable domain EAQVTQNPRYLITVTGKKLTVTCSQNMNHEYMSWYRQDPGLGLRQIYYSMNVEVTDKGDVPEGYKVSRKEKRNFPLILESPSPNQTSLYFCASNSQSSGANVLTFGAGSRLTVL.

V is TRBV10-3 and J is TRBJ1-4; a weak D match, TRBD1 (5 bases). V dropped 7 bases and J dropped 7 bases, with 10 bases sitting between them. Germline V gene sequence: CDR1 ENHRY, CDR2 SYGVKD. This CDR3 has 12 amino acids. The CDR3 region is CAIKGYAEKLFF. In nucleotides, the CDR3 is TGTGCCATCAAGGGGTATGCTGAAAAACTGTTTTTT.

The DNA for the CDR3 is TGTGCCAGTATCTCCGGCGGTAACTATGGCTACACCTTC. Translating it yields CASISGGNYGYTF. The rearrangement uses TRBV28 and TRBJ1-2; D is unresolved. Looked up from germline, CDR1 is MDHEN and CDR2 is SYDVKM. Trimming removed 9 bases at V and 1 base at J, with 12 bases between. The CDR3 extends over 13 amino acids.

The gene calls are TRBV18 and TRBJ1-2, with unresolved D. The CDR3 consists of 14 residues. V lost 2 bases to trimming and J lost 7 bases, with 14 bases between them. Germline loops: CDR1 KGHSH, CDR2 LQKENI. DNA for the CDR3: TGTGCCAGCTCACCATTGGACGGATTCCGTGGCTACACCTTC. Its translation is CASSPLDGFRGYTF.

The sample holds one count of this clone. The chain couples TRBV3-1 (or the pseudogene TRBV3-2) to TRBJ1-6, with D unresolved. Trimming took 0 bases from V and 10 from J, leaving 19 bases between them. The V gene's germline CDR1 is LGHDT and CDR2 YNNKEL (reference sequence). CDR3 length equals 17 residues. The CDR3 reads CASSQDAYSPAGSPLHF. The CDR3 DNA reads TGTGCCAGCAGCCAAGATGCCTACTCCCCGGCCGGATCACCCCTCCACTTT.

The gene calls are TRBV14 and TRBJ2-7; D is perhaps TRBD2 (6 bases). Germline CDR1 reads SGHDN; CDR2 reads FVKESK. The CDR3 is 13 amino acids. Trimming took 5 bases from V and 7 from J, leaving 15 bases between them. The CDR3 loop is CASSGPVGGEQYF. For the CDR3, the DNA is TGTGCCAGCAGCGGGCCAGTCGGAGGGGAGCAGTACTTC.

This sequence joins TRBV13 and TRBJ1-1, with D uncertain. The CDR3 sequence is 15 residues long. V lost 2 bases and J 3 bases, leaving 13 bases between the germline ends. CDR1 and CDR2 from the germline V gene are PRHDT and FYEKMQ (reference sequence). This CDR3 is CASSLRGTWDTEAFF. The CDR3 region has the DNA TGTGCCAGCAGCTTACGGGGTACCTGGGACACTGAAGCTTTCTTT.

The V and J genes are TRBV9 and TRBJ2-2; D is possibly TRBD2 (7 bases). Trimming cost V 0 bases and J 6 bases, with 18 bases left between them. Germline-derived CDR1 and CDR2 are SGDLS and YYNGEE. The CDR3 runs to 17 residues. In DNA form, the CDR3 reads TGTGCCAGCAGCGTAGGTATGGGGGCGGGAGCTGCCGGGGAGCTGTTTTTT. It specifies CASSVGMGAGAAGELFF.